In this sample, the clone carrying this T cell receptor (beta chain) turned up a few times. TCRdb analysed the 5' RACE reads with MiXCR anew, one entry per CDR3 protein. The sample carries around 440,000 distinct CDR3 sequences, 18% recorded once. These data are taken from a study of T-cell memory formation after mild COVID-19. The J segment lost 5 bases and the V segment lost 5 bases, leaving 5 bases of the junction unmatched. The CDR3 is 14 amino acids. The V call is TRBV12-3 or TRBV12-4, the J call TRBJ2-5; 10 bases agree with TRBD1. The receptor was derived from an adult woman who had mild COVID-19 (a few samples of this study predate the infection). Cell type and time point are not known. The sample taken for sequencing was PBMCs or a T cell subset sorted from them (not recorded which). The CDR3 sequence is CASSPGQGLETQYF. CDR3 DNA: TGTGCCAGCAGTCCGGGACAGGGGTTGGAGACCCAGTACTTC.